The source of this TCR beta chain is a study of CD8+ T cells in alopecia areata. With regard to this clone: Its antigen is not known.

Punch biopsies of lesional scalp, plus peripheral blood, were taken from alopecia areata patients. This CDR3 is 13 amino acids long. Germline lookup yields CDR1 SGHDT and CDR2 YYEEEE. Trimming stripped 3 bases from V and 3 bases from J, with 9 bases between. The study's findings and limits: Sequenced scalp T cells also include alphabeta T cells resident in normal skin.

Sequencing used cDNA as its template, made by extracting RNA and reverse transcribing it. Produced via immunoSEQ multiplex PCR; TCRdb's table is partial and in-frame only. This sample has about 120,000 clones, with about 50% found just once. This TCR was sampled from a human donor with alopecia areata. Sequencing was done on a sample of NKG2D-low CD8+ T cells sorted from blood. The rearrangement links TRBV5-6 to TRBJ1-1; possibly TRBD1 for D (5 bases). The CDR3 bases are TGTGCCAGCAGCTCAGGGCTCGACACTGAAGCTTTCTTT. It yields the protein CASSSGLDTEAFF. Based on the CDR3 plus reference TRBV5-6 and TRBJ1-1, the full variable domain is DAGVTQSPTHLIKTRGQQVTLRCSPKSGHDTVSWYQQALGQGPQFIFQYYEEEERQRGNFPDRFSGHQFPNYSSELNVNALLLGDSALYLCASSSGLDTEAFFGQGTRLTVV.